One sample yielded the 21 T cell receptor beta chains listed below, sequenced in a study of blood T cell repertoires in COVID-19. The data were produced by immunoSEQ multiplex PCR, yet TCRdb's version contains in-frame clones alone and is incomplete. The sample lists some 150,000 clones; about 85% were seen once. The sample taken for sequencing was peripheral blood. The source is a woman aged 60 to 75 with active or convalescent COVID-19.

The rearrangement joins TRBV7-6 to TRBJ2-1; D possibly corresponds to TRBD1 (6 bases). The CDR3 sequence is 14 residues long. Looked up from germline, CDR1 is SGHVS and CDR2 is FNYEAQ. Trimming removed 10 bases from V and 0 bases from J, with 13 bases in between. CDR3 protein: CATLPDSSYNEQFF. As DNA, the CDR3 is TGTGCCACCCTACCGGACAGCTCCTACAATGAGCAGTTCTTC.

The CDR3 reads CASSKPTGVGNTEAFF. CDR3 DNA: TGTGCCAGTAGTAAACCGACAGGGGTCGGGAACACTGAAGCTTTCTTT. The chain carries TRBV19 and TRBJ1-1; 8 bases fit TRBD1. J lost 1 base, V lost 4 bases, and 8 bases had no gene match. CDR1 LNHDA and CDR2 SQIVND come from the germline V gene (reference sequence). The CDR3 spans 16 residues.

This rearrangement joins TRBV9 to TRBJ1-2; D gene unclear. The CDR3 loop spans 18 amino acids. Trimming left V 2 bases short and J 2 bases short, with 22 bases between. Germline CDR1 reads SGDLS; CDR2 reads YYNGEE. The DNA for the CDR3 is TGTGCCAGCAGCGTCGCCGTAACTGCCACCTTTCCCAACTATGGCTACACCTTC. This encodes CASSVAVTATFPNYGYTF.

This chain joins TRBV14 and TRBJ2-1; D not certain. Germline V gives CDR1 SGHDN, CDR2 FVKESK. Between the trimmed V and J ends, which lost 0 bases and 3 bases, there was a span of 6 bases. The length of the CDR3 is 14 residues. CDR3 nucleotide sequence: TGTGCCAGCAGCCAAGAAGCGTTCTACAATGAGCAGTTCTTC. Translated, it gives CASSQEAFYNEQFF.

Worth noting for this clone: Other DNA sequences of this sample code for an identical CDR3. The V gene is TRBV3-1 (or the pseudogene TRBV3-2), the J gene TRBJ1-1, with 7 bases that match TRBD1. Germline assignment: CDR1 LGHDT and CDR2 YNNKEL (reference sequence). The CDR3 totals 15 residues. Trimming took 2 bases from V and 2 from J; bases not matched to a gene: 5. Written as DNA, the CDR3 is TGTGCCAGCAGCCAACAGGGACAGTTTAACACTGAAGCTTTCTTT. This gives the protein CASSQQGQFNTEAFF.

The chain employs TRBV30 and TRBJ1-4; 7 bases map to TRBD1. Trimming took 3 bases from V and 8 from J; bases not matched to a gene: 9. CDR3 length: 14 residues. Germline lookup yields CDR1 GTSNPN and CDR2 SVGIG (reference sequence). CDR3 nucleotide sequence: TGTGCCTGGAGAAAACAGGGGATGGCAGAAAAACTGTTTTTT. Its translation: CAWRKQGMAEKLFF.

This CDR3 reads CASSTKKSNTGELFF. In nucleotides, the CDR3 is TGTGCCAGCAGCACTAAGAAATCGAACACCGGGGAGCTGTTTTTT. The chain recombines TRBV7-9 with TRBJ2-2; no clear D gene. There are 15 residues in the CDR3. V dropped 5 bases and J dropped 0 bases, with 10 bases sitting between them. Germline lookup yields CDR1 SEHNR and CDR2 FQNEAQ (reference sequence).

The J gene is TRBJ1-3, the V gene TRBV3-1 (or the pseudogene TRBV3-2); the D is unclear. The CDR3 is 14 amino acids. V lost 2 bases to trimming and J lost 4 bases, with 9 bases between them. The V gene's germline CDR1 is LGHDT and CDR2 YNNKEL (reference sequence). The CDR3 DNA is TGTGCCAGCAGCCAACAGGCGGGGGGAAACACCATATATTTT. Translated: CASSQQAGGNTIYF.

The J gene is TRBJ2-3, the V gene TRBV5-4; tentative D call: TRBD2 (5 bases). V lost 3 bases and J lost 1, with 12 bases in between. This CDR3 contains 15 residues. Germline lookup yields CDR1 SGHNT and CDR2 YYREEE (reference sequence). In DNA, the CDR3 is TGTGCCAGCAGCTCCGCGGGTAGGCGCACAGATACGCAGTATTTT. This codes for CASSSAGRRTDTQYF.

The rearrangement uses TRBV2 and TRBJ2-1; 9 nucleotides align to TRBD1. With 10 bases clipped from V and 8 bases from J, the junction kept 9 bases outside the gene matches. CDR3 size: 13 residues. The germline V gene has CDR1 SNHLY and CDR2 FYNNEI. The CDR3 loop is CATSGTGLDEQFF. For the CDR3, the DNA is TGTGCCACTTCCGGGACAGGGCTTGATGAGCAGTTCTTC.

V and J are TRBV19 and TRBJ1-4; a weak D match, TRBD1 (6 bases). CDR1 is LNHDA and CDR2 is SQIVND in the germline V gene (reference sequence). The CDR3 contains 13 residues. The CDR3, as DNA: TGTGGGACAGCCAGGAAATTGAATGAAAAACTGTTTTTT. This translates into CGTARKLNEKLFF.

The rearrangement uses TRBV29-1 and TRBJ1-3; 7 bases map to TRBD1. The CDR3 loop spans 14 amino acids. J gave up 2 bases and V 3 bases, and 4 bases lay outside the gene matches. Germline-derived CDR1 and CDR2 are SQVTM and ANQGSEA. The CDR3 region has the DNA TGCAGCGTTGATGAGGGGGCAACTGGAAACACCATATATTTT. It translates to CSVDEGATGNTIYF.

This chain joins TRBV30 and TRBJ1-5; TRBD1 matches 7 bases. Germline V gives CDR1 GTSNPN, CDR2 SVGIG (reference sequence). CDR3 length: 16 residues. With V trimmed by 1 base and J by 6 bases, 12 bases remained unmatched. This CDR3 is CAWSGSGGFGGQPQHF. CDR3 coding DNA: TGTGCCTGGAGTGGATCAGGGGGGTTCGGAGGTCAGCCCCAGCATTTT. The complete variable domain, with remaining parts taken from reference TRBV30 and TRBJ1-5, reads SQTIHQWPATLVQPVGSPLSLECTVEGTSNPNLYWYRQAAGRGLQLLFYSVGIGQISSEVPQNLSASRPQDRQFILSSKKLLLSDSGFYLCAWSGSGGFGGQPQHFGDGTRLSIL.

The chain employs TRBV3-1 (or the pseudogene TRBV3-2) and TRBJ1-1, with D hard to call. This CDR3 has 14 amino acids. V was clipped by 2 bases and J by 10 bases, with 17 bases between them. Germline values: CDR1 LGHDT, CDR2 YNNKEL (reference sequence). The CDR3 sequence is CASSQSEGLAIAFF. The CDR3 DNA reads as TGTGCCAGCAGCCAATCTGAGGGCCTGGCGATAGCTTTCTTT.

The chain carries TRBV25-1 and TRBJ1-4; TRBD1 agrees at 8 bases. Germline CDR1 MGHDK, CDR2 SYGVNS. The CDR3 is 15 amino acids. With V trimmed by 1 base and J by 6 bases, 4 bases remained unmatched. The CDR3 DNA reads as TGTGCCAGCAGTGAATGGGCAGGGGGCGATGAAAAACTGTTTTTT. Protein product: CASSEWAGGDEKLFF.

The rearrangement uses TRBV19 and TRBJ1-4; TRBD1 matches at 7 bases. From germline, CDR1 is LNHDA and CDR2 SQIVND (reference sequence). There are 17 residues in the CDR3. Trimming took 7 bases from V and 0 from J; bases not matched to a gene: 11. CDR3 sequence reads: CASIARDSFATNEKLFF. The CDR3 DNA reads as TGTGCCAGTATTGCCCGGGACAGCTTTGCAACTAATGAAAAACTGTTTTTT. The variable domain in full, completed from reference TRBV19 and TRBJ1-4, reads DGGITQSPKYLFRKEGQNVTLSCEQNLNHDAMYWYRQDPGQGLRLIYYSQIVNDFQKGDIAEGYSVSREKKESFPLTVTSAQKNPTAFYLCASIARDSFATNEKLFFGSGTQLSVL.

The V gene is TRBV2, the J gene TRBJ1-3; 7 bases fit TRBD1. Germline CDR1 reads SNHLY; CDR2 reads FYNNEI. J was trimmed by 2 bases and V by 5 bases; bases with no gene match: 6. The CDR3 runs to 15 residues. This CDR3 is CASSSDRVTGNTIYF. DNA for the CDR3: TGTGCCAGCAGTTCCGACAGGGTGACTGGAAACACCATATATTTT.

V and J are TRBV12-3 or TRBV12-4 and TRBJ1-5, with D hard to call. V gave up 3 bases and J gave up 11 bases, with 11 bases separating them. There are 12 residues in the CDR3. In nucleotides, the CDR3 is TGTGCCAGCAGTTTCGAGGGTTCCGCCCAGCATTTT. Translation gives CASSFEGSAQHF.

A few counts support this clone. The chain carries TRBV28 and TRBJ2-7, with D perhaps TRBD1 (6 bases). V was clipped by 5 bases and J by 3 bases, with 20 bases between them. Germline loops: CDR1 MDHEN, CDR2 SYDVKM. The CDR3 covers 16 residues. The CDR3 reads CASSPPGLGAYYEQYF. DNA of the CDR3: TGTGCCAGCAGTCCCCCGGGATTGGGGGCTTACTACGAGCAGTACTTC.

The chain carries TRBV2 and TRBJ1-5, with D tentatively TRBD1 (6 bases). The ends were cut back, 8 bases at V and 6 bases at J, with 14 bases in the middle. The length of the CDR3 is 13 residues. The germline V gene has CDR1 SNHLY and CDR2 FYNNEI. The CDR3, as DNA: TGTGCCAGCCGAAAGGGGGACGGTCAGCCCCAGCATTTT. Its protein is CASRKGDGQPQHF.

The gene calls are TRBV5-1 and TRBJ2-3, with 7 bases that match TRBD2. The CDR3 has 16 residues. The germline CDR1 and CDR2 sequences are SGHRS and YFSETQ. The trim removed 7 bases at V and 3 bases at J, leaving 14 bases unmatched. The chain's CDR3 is CASASAERGGTDTQYF. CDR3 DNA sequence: TGCGCCAGCGCATCGGCCGAAAGGGGAGGGACAGATACGCAGTATTTT.